Below are 9 T cell receptor beta chains sequenced from a single sample in a study of CD8+ T cells in alopecia areata. Following RNA extraction, reverse transcription yielded cDNA that acted as the sequencing template. Repertoires were generated with immunoSEQ multiplex PCR, while TCRdb's copy carries only in-frame clones and drops some. The sample includes roughly 250,000 clones, 67% of them seen just once. The material was CD4+ T cells sorted from blood, obtained at week 0. The receptors here all came from a human donor with alopecia areata.

About this clone itself: The junction shows a germline mismatch at one end, possibly a read error. For the CDR3, the DNA is TGTGCTAGCAGCTCCTCTGAGACCCAGTACTTC. Translation gives CASSSSETQYF. V usage is TRBV7-7 and J usage is TRBJ2-5; D is unclear. This CDR3 has 11 residues. CDR1 is SSHAT, CDR2 FNYEAQ, per germline (reference sequence).

This clone was counted once. This same CDR3 is encoded by further DNA sequences in the sample. The rearrangement uses TRBV30 and TRBJ2-4, with TRBD1 matching over 7 bases. J was trimmed by 6 bases and V by 1 base; bases with no gene match: 0. There are 12 residues in the CDR3. Germline V lookup: CDR1 GTSNPN, CDR2 SVGIG (reference sequence). CDR3 coding DNA: TGTGCCTGGAGTGCAGGGGGAAACATTCAGTACTTC. Encoded protein: CAWSAGGNIQYF.

This chain joins TRBV9 and TRBJ2-5; D is perhaps TRBD2 (5 bases). V lost 1 base and J 2 bases, leaving 9 bases between the germline ends. The CDR3 length is 14 residues. CDR1 is SGDLS and CDR2 is YYNGEE in the germline V gene. CDR3 coding DNA: TGTGCCAGCAGCGTAATGACGGGGCAAGAGACCCAGTACTTC. This sequence encodes CASSVMTGQETQYF.

This chain uses TRBV5-4 with TRBJ2-5; TRBD2 is a possible D gene (6 bases). Per the germline V gene, CDR1 is SGHNT and CDR2 is YYREEE (reference sequence). Trimming removed 4 bases at V and 1 base at J, with 8 bases between. This CDR3 comprises 13 residues. The DNA for the CDR3 is TGTGCCAGCAGCGTAGCGGTCCAAGAGACCCAGTACTTC. Its protein product is CASSVAVQETQYF.

This rearrangement joins TRBV5-1 to TRBJ1-1; no definite D call. This CDR3 is built from 13 residues. The germline V gene encodes CDR1 SGHRS and CDR2 YFSETQ. V was clipped by 4 bases and J by 0 bases, with 7 bases between them. CDR3 in DNA: TGCGCCAGCAGCCAACAGATGAACACTGAAGCTTTCTTT. This gives the protein CASSQQMNTEAFF. Complete variable domain (other parts from reference TRBV5-1 and TRBJ1-1): KAGVTQTPRYLIKTRGQQVTLSCSPISGHRSVSWYQQTPGQGLQFLFEYFSETQRNKGNFPGRFSGRQFSNSRSEMNVSTLELGDSALYLCASSQQMNTEAFFGQGTRLTVV.

The J gene is TRBJ2-5, the V gene TRBV9; the match to TRBD2 covers 8 bases. The CDR3 has 17 amino acids. Germline CDR1 and CDR2: SGDLS and YYNGEE. The junction had 12 bases not matched to a gene; V was cut back by 4 bases and J by 1 base. The DNA of the CDR3 is TGTGCCAGCAGCCCGCGCACTATACGGGGGGGCCAAGAGACCCAGTACTTC. It yields the protein CASSPRTIRGGQETQYF.

This clone was counted between two and nine times. The CDR3 DNA sequence: TGCAGCGTTGAAGCCGCAGGGACAGCCTTCTACGAGCAGTACTTC. Translation gives CSVEAAGTAFYEQYF. The rearrangement joins TRBV29-1 to TRBJ2-7; 7 bases agree with TRBD1. J gave up 3 bases and V 1 base, and 9 bases lay outside the gene matches. Germline-derived CDR1 and CDR2 are SQVTM and ANQGSEA. This CDR3 has 15 amino acids.

The J gene is TRBJ2-1, the V gene TRBV5-6; maybe TRBD2 (5 bases). V lost 1 base, J lost 0 bases, and 11 bases lay in between. The CDR3 contains 16 residues. Per the germline V gene, CDR1 is SGHDT and CDR2 is YYEEEE. CDR3 sequence (DNA): TGTGCCAGCAGCTTGCTGAGGGCAAGCTCCTACAATGAGCAGTTCTTC. The encoded protein is CASSLLRASSYNEQFF.

The chain couples TRBV29-1 to TRBJ1-1; D might be TRBD1 (5 bases). V gave up 4 bases and J gave up 1 base, with 10 bases separating them. CDR3 length: 13 amino acids. CDR1 is SQVTM and CDR2 is ANQGSEA in the germline V gene. For the CDR3, the DNA is TGCAGCGTTGTACGTACAGGGAACACTGAAGCTTTCTTT. The encoded protein is CSVVRTGNTEAFF.